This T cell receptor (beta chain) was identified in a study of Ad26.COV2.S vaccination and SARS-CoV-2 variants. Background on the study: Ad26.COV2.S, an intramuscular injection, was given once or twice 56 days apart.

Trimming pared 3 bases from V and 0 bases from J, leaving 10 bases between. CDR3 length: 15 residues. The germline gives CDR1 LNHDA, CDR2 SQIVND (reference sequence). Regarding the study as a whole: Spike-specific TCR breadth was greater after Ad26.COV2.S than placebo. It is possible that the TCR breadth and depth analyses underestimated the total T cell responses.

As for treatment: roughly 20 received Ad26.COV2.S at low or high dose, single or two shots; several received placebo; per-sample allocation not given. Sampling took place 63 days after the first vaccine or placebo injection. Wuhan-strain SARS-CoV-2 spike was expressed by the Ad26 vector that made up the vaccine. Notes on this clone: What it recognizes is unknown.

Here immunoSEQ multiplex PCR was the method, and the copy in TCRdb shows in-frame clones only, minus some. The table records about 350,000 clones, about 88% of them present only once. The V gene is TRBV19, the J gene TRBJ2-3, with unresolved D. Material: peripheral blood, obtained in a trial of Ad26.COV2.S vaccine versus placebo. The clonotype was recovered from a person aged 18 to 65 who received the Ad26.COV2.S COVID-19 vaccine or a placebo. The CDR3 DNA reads TGTGCCAGTAGTATTGTAGGCGGCAGCACAGATACGCAGTATTTT. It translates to CASSIVGGSTDTQYF.